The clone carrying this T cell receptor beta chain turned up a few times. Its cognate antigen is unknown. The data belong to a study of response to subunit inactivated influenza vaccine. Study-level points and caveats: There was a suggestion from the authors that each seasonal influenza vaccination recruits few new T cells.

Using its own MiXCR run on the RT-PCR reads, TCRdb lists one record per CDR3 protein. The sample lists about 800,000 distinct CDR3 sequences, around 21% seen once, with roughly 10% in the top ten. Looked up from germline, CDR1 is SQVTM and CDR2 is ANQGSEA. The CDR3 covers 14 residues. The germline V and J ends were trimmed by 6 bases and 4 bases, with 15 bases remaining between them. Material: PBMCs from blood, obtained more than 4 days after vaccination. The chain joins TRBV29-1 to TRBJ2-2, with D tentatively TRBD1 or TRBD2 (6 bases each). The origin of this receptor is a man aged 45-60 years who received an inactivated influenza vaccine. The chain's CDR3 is CSVSNGGRTGELFF. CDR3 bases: TGCAGCGTCTCAAATGGGGGGCGCACCGGGGAGCTGTTTTTT.